A single sample gave rise to the 2 T cell receptor beta chains below, sequenced in a study of blood T cell repertoires in COVID-19. TCRdb's table, derived via immunoSEQ multiplex PCR, lists solely in-frame clones and lacks some. The sample consists of about 240,000 clones, around 88% of them appearing once. Material: PBMCs or T cells enriched from blood (not recorded which). Receptors originate from a woman aged 30 to 39 who had recovered from COVID-19.

J is TRBJ2-7 and V is TRBV21-1; TRBD1 is taken as the D call from the table, unchecked against the DNA. TRBV21-1 represents a pseudogene. The CDR3 is 16 residues long. CDR3 residues: CASSLPGQAESYEQYF. CDR3 coding DNA: TGTGCCAGCAGCCTTCCGGGACAGGCCGAATCCTACGAGCAGTACTTC.

The sample holds a few counts of this clone. The chain has TRBV10-3 and TRBJ1-1; D is uncertain. The CDR3 contains 13 residues. CDR1 ENHRY and CDR2 SYGVKD come from the germline V gene. Trimming took 4 bases from V and 5 from J, leaving 11 bases between them. The CDR3 DNA sequence: TGTGCCATCAGTGCGGGAGGGTATACTGAAGCTTTCTTT. Translation: CAISAGGYTEAFF.